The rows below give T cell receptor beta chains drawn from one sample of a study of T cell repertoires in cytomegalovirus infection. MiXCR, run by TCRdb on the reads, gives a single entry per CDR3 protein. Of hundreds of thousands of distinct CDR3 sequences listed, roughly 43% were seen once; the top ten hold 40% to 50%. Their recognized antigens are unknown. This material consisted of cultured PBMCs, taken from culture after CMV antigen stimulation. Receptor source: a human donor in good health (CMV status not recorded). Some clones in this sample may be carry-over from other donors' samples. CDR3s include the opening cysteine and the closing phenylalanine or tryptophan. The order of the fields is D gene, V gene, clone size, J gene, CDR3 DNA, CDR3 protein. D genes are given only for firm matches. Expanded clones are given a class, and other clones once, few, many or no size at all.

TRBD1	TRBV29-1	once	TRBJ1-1	TGCAGCGTCGCGAGCCAGGGGGAAACTGAAGCTTTCTTT	CSVASQGETEAFF
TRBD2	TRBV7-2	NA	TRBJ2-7	TGTGCCAGCAGCTCGGGACTAGCGATGTCCGAGCAGTACTTC	CASSSGLAMSEQYF
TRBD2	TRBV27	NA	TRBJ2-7	TGTGCCAGCAGGGGACTAGCGGGAGTCGGACAGTACTTC	CASRGLAGVGQYF
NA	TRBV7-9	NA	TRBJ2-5	TGTGCCAGCAGCTCCGGTTCCCAAGAGACCCAGTACTTC	CASSSGSQETQYF
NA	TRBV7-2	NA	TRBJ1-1	TGTGCCAGCAGCTACGTCCCCGGACAGCTAGCTTTCTTT	CASSYVPGQLAFF
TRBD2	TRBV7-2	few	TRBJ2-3	TGTGCCAGCAGCTCGCGGGAGAAGGGTGATACGCAGTATTTT	CASSSREKGDTQYF
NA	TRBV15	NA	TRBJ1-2	TGTGCCACCAGCCCCCAGGGGAATGGCTACACCTTC	CATSPQGNGYTF
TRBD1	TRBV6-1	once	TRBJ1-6	TGTGCCAGTGTAGACGGACAGGGGGCCTATAATTCACCCCTCCACTTT	CASVDGQGAYNSPLHF
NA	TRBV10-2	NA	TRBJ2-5	TGCGCCAGCAGTGAGTCGGAGACCCAGTACTTC	CASSESETQYF
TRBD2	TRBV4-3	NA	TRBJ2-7	TGCGCCAGCAGCCGGGGGGGGATCGGGCAATCCTACGAGCAGTACTTC	CASSRGGIGQSYEQYF
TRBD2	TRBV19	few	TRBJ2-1	TGTGCCAGTAGTATGGCCCGGGAGGGATACAATGAGCAGTTCTTC	CASSMAREGYNEQFF
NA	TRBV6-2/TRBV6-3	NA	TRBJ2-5	TGTGCCAGCAGTTCACCAAATTTAGCGGCGGGAGAGACCCAGTACTTC	CASSSPNLAAGETQYF
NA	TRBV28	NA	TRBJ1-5	TGTGCCAGCAGTTCACGGTTCCGGACACCCGGGGGGTCGCCCCAGCATTTT	CASSSRFRTPGGSPQHF
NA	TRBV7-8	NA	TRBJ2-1	TGTGCCTCGGGGATCAATGAGCAGTTCTTC	CASGINEQFF
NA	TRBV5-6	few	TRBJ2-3	TGTGCCAGCAGCTTGAGACAGGCCTACACAGATACGCAGTATTTT	CASSLRQAYTDTQYF
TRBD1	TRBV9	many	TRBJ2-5	TGTGCCAGCAGCAAAGATACAGGGGAAGAGACCCAGTACTTC	CASSKDTGEETQYF
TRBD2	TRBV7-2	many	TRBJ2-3	TGTGCCAGCAGCTCACTGACTAGCGGGACTAGCACAGATACGCAGTATTTT	CASSSLTSGTSTDTQYF
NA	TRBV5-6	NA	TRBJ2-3	TGTGCCAGCAGCTTCTCCCCGGGGGGCACAGATACGCAGTATTTT	CASSFSPGGTDTQYF
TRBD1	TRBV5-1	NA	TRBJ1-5	TGCGCCAGCAGCTTGGGGGACAGAAGCAATCAGCCCCAGCATTTT	CASSLGDRSNQPQHF
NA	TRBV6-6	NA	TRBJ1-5	TGTGCCAGCAGTGAAAGGGACACCTTCCTCAATCAGCCCCAGCATTTT	CASSERDTFLNQPQHF
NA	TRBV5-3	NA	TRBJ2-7	TGTGCCAGTGTTGGGGCCAATTCCTACGAGCAGTACTTC	CASVGANSYEQYF
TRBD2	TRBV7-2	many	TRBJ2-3	TGTGCCAGCAGCTTAGACGGCGGGGGGTTGGTTACGCAGTATTTT	CASSLDGGGLVTQYF
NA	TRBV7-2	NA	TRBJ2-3	TGTGCCAGCAGCTTAGCGTCTAACACAGATACGCAGTATTTT	CASSLASNTDTQYF
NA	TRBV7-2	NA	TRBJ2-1	TGTGCCAGCAGCTTAGCAAGCGGGCTTTCCTACAATGAGCAGTTCTTC	CASSLASGLSYNEQFF
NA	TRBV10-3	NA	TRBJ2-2	TGTGCCATCAGGCCGGGCCACTCAGGAACCGGGGAGCTGTTTTTT	CAIRPGHSGTGELFF
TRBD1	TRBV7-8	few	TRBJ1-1	TGTGCCAGCAGCTTAACGAGGGCCCTGGGGGACAGGGTGGACACTGAAGCTTTCTTT	CASSLTRALGDRVDTEAFF
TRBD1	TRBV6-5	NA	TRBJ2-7	TGTGCCAGCAGTCGAGAGGGGGCTTTGAGCTCCTACGAGCAGTACTTC	CASSREGALSSYEQYF
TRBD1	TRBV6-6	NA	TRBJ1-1	TGTGCCAGCAGTCCCTCGACAGGGGCAGACACTGAAGCTTTCTTT	CASSPSTGADTEAFF
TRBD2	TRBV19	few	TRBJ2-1	TGTGCCAGTACCTTGGTGGCTAGCGGGAAGGACAATGAGCAGTTCTTC	CASTLVASGKDNEQFF
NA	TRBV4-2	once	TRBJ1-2	TGTGCCAGCAGCCAGAACTGGGGGGACTATGGCTACACCTTC	CASSQNWGDYGYTF
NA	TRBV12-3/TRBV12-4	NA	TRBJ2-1	TGTGCCAGCTTAATCTCCTACAATGAGCAGTTCTTC	CASLISYNEQFF
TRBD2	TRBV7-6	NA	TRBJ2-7	TGTGCCATTAATTTACCGGGACTAAACTACGAGCAGTACTTC	CAINLPGLNYEQYF
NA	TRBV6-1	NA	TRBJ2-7	TGTGCCAGCAGAAGACCTGGGCCTTACGAGCAGTACTTC	CASRRPGPYEQYF
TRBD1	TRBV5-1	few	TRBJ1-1	TGCGCCAGCAGCCGGGGACAGGGGGACACTGAAGCTTTCTTT	CASSRGQGDTEAFF
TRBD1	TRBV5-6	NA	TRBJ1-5	TGTGCCAGCAGCTTGACCGGACAGGCCTATCAGCCCCAGCATTTT	CASSLTGQAYQPQHF
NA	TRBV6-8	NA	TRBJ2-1	TGTGCCAGCAGTTACCCGGACAGCCCTGAGCAGTTCTTC	CASSYPDSPEQFF
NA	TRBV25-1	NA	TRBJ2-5	TGTGCCAGCAGTGTCCAGGATGAAGAGACCCAGTACTTC	CASSVQDEETQYF
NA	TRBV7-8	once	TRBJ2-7	TGTGCCAGCAGCTTAGAGGAGACGGCCTCCTACGAGCAGTACTTC	CASSLEETASYEQYF
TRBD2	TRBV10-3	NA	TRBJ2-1	TGTGCCATCAGTGAGTCTCTTCAGCGGGAGGCCGCTGAGCAGTTCTTC	CAISESLQREAAEQFF
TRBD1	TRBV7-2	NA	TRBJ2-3	TGTGCCAGCAGCCGCAAAGTGACAGGGGGCGGGACAGATACGCAGTATTTT	CASSRKVTGGGTDTQYF
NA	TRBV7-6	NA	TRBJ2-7	TGTGCCAGCAGCCCAGGGAGGGGGACGTCCTACGAGCAGTACTTC	CASSPGRGTSYEQYF
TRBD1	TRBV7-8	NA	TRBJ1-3	TGTGCCAGCAGCTTAGCCGGGACAGGGAGTTGGTACCAAAACACCATATATTTT	CASSLAGTGSWYQNTIYF
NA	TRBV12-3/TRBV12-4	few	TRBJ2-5	TGTGCCAGCACTCTAAGGGGCGAGACCCAGTACTTC	CASTLRGETQYF
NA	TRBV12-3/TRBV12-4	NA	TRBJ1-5	TGTGCCAGCAGTTCGGGGACGATTAGCAATCAGCCCCAGCATTTT	CASSSGTISNQPQHF
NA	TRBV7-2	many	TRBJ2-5	TGTGCCAGCAGCGCCACAAGGGGGGAGACCCAGTACTTC	CASSATRGETQYF
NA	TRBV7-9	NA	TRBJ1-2	TGTGTGTCCAGGGCGACCGAAGCTAACTATGGCTACACCTTC	CVSRATEANYGYTF
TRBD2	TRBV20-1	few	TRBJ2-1	TGCAGTGCCGCTACTGGGGAACTAGCGGGGGGTCCCCCAAAGCAGTTCTTC	CSAATGELAGGPPKQFF
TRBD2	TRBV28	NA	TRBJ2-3	TGTGCCAGCAACGCGGGGGGCCTCACAGATACGCAGTATTTT	CASNAGGLTDTQYF
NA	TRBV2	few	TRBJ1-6	TGTGCCAGCAGTGTACAGGGCCAGGGTTCACCCCTCCACTTT	CASSVQGQGSPLHF
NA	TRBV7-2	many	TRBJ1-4	TGTGCCAGCAGCTTAGGAGGGGGAAGGGAAAAACTGTTTTTT	CASSLGGGREKLFF
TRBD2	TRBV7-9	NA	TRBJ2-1	TGTGCCAGCAGCCTGGGGGGTGGACTAGCGGGATGGAATGAGCAGTTCTTC	CASSLGGGLAGWNEQFF
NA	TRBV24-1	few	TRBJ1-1	TGTGCCACCAGCGAGACGGGAAACACTGAAGCTTTCTTT	CATSETGNTEAFF
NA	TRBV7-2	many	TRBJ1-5	TGTGCCAGCAGCTTAATACAAAACTATCAGCCCCAGCATTTT	CASSLIQNYQPQHF
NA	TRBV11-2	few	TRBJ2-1	TGTGCCAGCAGCTTAGGTGGCCCCCCAGTGAATGAGCAGTTCTTC	CASSLGGPPVNEQFF
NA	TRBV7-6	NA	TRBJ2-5	TGTGCCAGCAGCCCAGTAAGGGGGGTCGGCATGGAGACCCAGTACTTC	CASSPVRGVGMETQYF
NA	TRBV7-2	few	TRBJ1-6	TGTGCCAGCAGCTTAGTAGGGGAGTCACCCCTCCACTTT	CASSLVGESPLHF